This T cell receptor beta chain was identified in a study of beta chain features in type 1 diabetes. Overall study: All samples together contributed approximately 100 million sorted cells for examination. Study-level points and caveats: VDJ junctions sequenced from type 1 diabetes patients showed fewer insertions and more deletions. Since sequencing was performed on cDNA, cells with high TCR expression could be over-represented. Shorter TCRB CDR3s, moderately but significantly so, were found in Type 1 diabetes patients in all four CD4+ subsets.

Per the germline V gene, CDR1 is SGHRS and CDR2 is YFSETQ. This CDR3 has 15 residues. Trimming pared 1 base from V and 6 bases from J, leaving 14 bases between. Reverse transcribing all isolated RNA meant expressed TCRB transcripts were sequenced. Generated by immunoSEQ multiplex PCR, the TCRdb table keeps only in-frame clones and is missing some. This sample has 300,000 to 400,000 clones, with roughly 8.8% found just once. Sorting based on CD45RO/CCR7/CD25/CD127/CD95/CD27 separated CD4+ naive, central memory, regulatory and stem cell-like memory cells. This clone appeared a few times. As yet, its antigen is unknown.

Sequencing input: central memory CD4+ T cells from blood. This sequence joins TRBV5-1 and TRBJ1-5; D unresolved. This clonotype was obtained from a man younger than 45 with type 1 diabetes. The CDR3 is CASSLSGKMGQPQHF. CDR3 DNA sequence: TGCGCCAGCAGCTTGAGTGGGAAGATGGGTCAGCCCCAGCATTTT.